The present TCR beta chain was sequenced within a study of shared clonotypes between healthy human individuals. Clones were read by immunoSEQ multiplex PCR, and TCRdb kept only the in-frame ones, dropping some. The sample comprises about 2.3 million clones, 80% to 95% of which are singletons, and 0.3% to 0.45% rests with the top ten. From germline, CDR1 is SGDLS and CDR2 YYNGEE. CDR3 length: 16 amino acids. The ends were cut back, 0 bases at V and 2 bases at J, with 11 bases in the middle. The V gene is TRBV9, the J gene TRBJ2-2; D is perhaps TRBD2 (6 bases). The sample comprised naive CD4+ T cells from PBMCs. Indicated subset: CD45RA+ positively selected. This TCR came from a young man in good health. Some clones in this sample may be carry-over from other donors' samples. CDR3 protein: CASSVAGRPNTGELFF. The CDR3 DNA sequence: TGTGCCAGCAGCGTAGCAGGGAGGCCAAACACCGGGGAGCTGTTTTTT. Based on the CDR3 plus reference TRBV9 and TRBJ2-2, the full variable domain is DSGVTQTPKHLITATGQRVTLRCSPRSGDLSVYWYQQSLDQGLQFLIQYYNGEERAKGNILERFSAQQFPDLHSELNLSSLELGDSALYFCASSVAGRPNTGELFFGEGSRLTVL.